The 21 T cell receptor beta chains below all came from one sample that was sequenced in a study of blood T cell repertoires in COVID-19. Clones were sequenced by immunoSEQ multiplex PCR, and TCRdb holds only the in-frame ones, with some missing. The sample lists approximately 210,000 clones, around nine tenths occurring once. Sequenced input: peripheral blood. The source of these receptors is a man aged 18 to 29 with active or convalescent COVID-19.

The CDR3 region has the DNA TGTGCCAGCTCACCCCAGACCTCGGGACAGGGGGACTACACCTTC. This translates into CASSPQTSGQGDYTF. V is TRBV18 and J is TRBJ1-2; 11 nucleotides agree with TRBD1. Trimming removed 3 bases from V and 10 bases from J; junction bases left unmatched: 10. This CDR3 is built from 15 residues. CDR1 and CDR2 from the germline V gene are KGHSH and LQKENI.

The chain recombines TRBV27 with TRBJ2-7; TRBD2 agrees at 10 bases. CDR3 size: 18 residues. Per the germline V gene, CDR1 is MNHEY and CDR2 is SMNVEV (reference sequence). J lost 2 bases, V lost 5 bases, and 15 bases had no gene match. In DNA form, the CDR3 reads TGTGCCAGCAGTCCGAGGACTAGCGGCCTGGGGTCCGCCTACGAGCAGTACTTC. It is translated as CASSPRTSGLGSAYEQYF.

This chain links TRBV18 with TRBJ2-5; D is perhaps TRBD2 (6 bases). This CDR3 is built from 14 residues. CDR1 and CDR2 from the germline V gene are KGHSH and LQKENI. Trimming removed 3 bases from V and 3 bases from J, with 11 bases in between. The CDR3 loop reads CASSPAGRKETQYF. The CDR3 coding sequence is TGTGCCAGCTCACCGGCGGGACGAAAAGAGACCCAGTACTTC.

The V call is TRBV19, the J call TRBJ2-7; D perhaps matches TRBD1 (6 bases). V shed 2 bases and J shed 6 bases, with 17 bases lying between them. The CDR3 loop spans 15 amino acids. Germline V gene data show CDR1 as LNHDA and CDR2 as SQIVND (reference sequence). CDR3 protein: CASSIYSGADGEQYF. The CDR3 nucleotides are TGTGCCAGTAGTATATACTCAGGGGCTGATGGCGAGCAGTACTTC.

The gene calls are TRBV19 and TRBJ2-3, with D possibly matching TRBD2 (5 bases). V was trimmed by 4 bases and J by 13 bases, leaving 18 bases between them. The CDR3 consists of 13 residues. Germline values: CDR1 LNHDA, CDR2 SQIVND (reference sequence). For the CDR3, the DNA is TGTGCCAGTAGTAGAGGGTCTCCGCAGCACGAGTATTTT. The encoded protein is CASSRGSPQHEYF.

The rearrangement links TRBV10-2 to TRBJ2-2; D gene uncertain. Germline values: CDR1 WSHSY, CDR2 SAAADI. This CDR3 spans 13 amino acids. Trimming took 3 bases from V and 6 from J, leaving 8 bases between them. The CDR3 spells CASSDTLSGELFF. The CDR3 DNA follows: TGCGCCAGCAGTGACACTCTCTCCGGGGAGCTGTTTTTT.

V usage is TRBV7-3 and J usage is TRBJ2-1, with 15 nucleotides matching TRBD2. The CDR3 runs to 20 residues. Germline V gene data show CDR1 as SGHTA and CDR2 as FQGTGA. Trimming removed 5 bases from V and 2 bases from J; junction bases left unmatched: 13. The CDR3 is CASSLLPGLAGGGPYNEQFF. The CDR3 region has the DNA TGTGCCAGCAGCCTGCTCCCGGGACTAGCGGGAGGTGGGCCCTACAATGAGCAGTTCTTC.

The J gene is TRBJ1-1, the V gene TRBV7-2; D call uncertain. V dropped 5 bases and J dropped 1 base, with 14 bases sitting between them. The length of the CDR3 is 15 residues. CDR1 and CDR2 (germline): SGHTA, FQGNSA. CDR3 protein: CASSPRVRENTEAFF. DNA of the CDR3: TGTGCCAGCAGCCCGCGGGTAAGAGAGAACACTGAAGCTTTCTTT.

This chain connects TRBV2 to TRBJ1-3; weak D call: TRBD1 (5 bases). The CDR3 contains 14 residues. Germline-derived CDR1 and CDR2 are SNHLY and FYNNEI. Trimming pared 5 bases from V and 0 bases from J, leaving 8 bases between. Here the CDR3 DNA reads TGTGCCAGCAGTACCAGGGTCTCTGGAAACACCATATATTTT. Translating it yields CASSTRVSGNTIYF.

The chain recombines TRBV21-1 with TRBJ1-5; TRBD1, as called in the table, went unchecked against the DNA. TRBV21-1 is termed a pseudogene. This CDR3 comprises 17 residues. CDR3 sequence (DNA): TGTGCCAGCAGCAAAGACAAGGGACAGCATAGCAATCAGCCCCAGCATTTT. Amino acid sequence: CASSKDKGQHSNQPQHF.

CDR3 DNA: TGTGCCAGCAGCCAAAGACAGCTTAGCACAGATACGCAGTATTTT. It translates to CASSQRQLSTDTQYF. The V and J genes are TRBV14 and TRBJ2-3; weak D call: TRBD1 (5 bases). This CDR3 has 15 residues. CDR1 and CDR2 (germline): SGHDN, FVKESK. The V gene lost 2 bases and the J gene lost 0 bases, with 9 bases spanning the gap.

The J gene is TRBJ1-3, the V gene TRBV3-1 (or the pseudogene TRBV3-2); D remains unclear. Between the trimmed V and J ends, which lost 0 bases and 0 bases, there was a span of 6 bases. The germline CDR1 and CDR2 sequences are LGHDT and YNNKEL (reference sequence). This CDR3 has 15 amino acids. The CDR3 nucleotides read TGTGCCAGCAGCCAAGATTCATCCTCTGGAAACACCATATATTTT. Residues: CASSQDSSSGNTIYF.

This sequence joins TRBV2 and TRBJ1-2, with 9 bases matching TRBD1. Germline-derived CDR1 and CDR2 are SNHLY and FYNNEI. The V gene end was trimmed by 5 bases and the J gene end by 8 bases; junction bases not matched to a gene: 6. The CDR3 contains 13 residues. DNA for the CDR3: TGTGCCAGCAGTCCAACAGGGGGCCGGGGCTACACCTTC. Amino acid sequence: CASSPTGGRGYTF.

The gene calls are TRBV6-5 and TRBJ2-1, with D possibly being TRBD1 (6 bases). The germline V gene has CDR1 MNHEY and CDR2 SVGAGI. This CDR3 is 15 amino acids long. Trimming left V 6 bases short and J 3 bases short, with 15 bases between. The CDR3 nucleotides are TGTGCCAGCAGAACCGGGACAAGGATCTACAATGAGCAGTTCTTC. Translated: CASRTGTRIYNEQFF.

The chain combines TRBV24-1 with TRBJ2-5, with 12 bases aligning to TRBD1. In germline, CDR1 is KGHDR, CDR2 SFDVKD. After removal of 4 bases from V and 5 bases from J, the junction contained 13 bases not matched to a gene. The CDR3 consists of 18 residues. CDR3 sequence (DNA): TGTGCCACCAGTGAGGGGGGACAGGGGGCGCCGGGAGGGGAGACCCAGTACTTC. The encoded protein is CATSEGGQGAPGGETQYF.

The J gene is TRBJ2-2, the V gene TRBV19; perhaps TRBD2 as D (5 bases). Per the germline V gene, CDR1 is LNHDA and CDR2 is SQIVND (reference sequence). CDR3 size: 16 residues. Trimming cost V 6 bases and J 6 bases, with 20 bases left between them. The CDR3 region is CASRGVRVALSGELFF. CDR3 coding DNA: TGTGCCAGTAGGGGCGTGAGGGTAGCTTTGTCCGGGGAGCTGTTTTTT. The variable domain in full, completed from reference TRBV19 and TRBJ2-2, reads DGGITQSPKYLFRKEGQNVTLSCEQNLNHDAMYWYRQDPGQGLRLIYYSQIVNDFQKGDIAEGYSVSREKKESFPLTVTSAQKNPTAFYLCASRGVRVALSGELFFGEGSRLTVL.

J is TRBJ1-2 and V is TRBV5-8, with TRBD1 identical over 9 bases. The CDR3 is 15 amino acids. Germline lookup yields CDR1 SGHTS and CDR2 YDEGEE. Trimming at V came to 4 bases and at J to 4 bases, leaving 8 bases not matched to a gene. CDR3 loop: CASSRGGQGIYGYTF. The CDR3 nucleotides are TGTGCCAGCAGCCGGGGAGGACAGGGGATCTATGGCTACACCTTC.

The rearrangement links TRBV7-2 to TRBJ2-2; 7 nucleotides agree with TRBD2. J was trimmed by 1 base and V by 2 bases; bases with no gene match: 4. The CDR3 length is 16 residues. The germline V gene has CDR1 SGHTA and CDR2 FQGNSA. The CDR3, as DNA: TGTGCCAGCAGCTTATTCGGGACTAAGAACACCGGGGAGCTGTTTTTT. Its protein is CASSLFGTKNTGELFF.

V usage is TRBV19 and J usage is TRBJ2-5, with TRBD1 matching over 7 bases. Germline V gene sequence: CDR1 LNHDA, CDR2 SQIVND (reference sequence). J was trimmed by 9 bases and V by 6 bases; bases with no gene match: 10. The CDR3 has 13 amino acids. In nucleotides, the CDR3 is TGTGCCAGTAGCTCGACAGGGCAAGGGTCCCAGTACTTC. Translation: CASSSTGQGSQYF.

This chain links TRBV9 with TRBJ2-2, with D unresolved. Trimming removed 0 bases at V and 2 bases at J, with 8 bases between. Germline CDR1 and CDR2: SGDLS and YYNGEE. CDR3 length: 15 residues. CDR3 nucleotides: TGTGCCAGCAGCGTAGACTCGACTAACACCGGGGAGCTGTTTTTT. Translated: CASSVDSTNTGELFF.

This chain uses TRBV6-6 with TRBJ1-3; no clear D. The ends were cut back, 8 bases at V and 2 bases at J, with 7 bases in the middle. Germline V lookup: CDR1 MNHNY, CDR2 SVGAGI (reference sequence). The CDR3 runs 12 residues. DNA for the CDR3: TGTGCCAGCGAGGGTACTGGAAACACCATATATTTT. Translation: CASEGTGNTIYF.